This T cell receptor beta chain comes out of a study of T cells in Graves' hyperthyroidism and ophthalmopathy. The overall study: The blood sample was taken at first diagnosis, before treatment began.

TCR beta CDR3 regions were amplified from RNA. The TCR CDR3 first-round RT-PCR relied on the HTBI primer set. TCRdb itself ran the multiplex PCR reads through MiXCR, one entry per CDR3 protein. The sample holds roughly 200,000 distinct CDR3 sequences; about 16% are singletons and the top ten take roughly 44%. This CDR3 is built from 16 residues. Germline V gives CDR1 SGHTA, CDR2 FQGNSA. The V gene lost 1 base and the J gene lost 4 bases, with 14 bases spanning the gap. Findings and limits, study-wide: Ophthalmopathy, which appeared later, was predicted by the model a median around 6.5 months before onset.

This clonotype was counted at least ten times. Antigen unknown. The source material was blood. J is TRBJ2-1 and V is TRBV7-2; D is perhaps TRBD1 (6 bases). The source of this sequence is a middle-aged man with Graves' hyperthyroidism. The CDR3 protein is CASSLDGAGAYNEQFF. The CDR3 DNA follows: TGTGCCAGCAGCTTAGATGGGGCAGGGGCTTACAATGAGCAGTTCTTC.